This entry concerns a single T cell receptor beta chain. Its antigen is unknown. Using immunoSEQ multiplex PCR, the repertoire was profiled, and TCRdb retains in-frame clones only, with some absent. The sample yields about 480,000 clones, about 83% seen once. This entry is derived from a study of Ad26.COV2.S vaccination and SARS-CoV-2 variants. Turning to the study itself: Ad26.COV2.S, an intramuscular injection, was given once or twice 56 days apart.

Overall study results and limits: The authors reported substantial breadth in spike-specific CD8+ and CD4+ T cell responses after vaccination.

Regarding treatment: some 19 received Ad26.COV2.S at low or high dose, single or two shots; 5 received placebo; per-sample allocation not given. Specimen acquisition occurred on day 63 following the initial vaccine or placebo injection. In Boston, an adult donor aged 18-55 years took part. It was Wuhan-strain SARS-CoV-2 spike that the Ad26 vaccine vector expressed. The sample here was peripheral blood, taken in a trial of Ad26.COV2.S vaccine versus placebo. The clonotype comes from a person between 18 and 65 years old who received the Ad26.COV2.S COVID-19 vaccine or a placebo.

The CDR3 nucleotides are TGTGCCAGCTCACCATCGCGTTTGGACACAGATACGCAGTATTTT. Translation: CASSPSRLDTDTQYF. V gene TRBV18 combines with J gene TRBJ2-3; D unclear. Trimming took 2 bases from V and 2 from J, leaving 11 bases between them. This CDR3 comprises 15 residues. Germline CDR1 KGHSH, CDR2 LQKENI.